One sample yielded the 22 T cell receptor beta chains listed below, sequenced in a study of blood T cells in healthy people across ages (dated by TCRdb to 2015 to 2017). Preparation of the library involved 5' RACE. Sequencer: Illumina HiSeq 2500. A second PCR of about 6 to 12 cycles was run with a J-beta primer mix and a sample-barcoded 5' primer. TCRdb reprocessed the public reads (quality trimming at Q25 with fastp, clone calling with MiXCR) and kept in-frame beta chains. Merged by CDR3 protein, the rows form single entries marked with the most common genes and DNA. This sample has hundreds of thousands of distinct CDR3 sequences in its table, and roughly 32% of those were observed once. Together, the top ten hold 15% of the sample. Sequencing was carried out using blood. Receptors originate from a woman over 75 in good health. Donor details come from another sample of the same person, matched by shared clones.

The chain couples TRBV7-9 to TRBJ2-1; D is unresolved. Germline V gives CDR1 SEHNR, CDR2 FQNEAQ (reference sequence). This CDR3 is 15 amino acids long. V was pared by 1 base and J by 6 bases, with 13 bases between. CDR3 amino acids: CASSLGIGLGNEQFF. CDR3 DNA sequence: TGTGCCAGCAGCTTAGGGATAGGTTTGGGCAATGAGCAGTTCTTC.

About this clonotype: A much more abundant neighbour one base away suggests this may be a read error. V usage is TRBV6-2 or TRBV6-3 and J usage is TRBJ2-7, with 7 bases lining up with TRBD1. Germline CDR1 and CDR2: MNHEY and SVGEGT. This CDR3 has 14 amino acids. J gave up 0 bases and V 5 bases, and 4 bases lay outside the gene matches. CDR3 nucleotide sequence: TGTGCCAGCAGTATGACAGGGATCTCCTACGAGCAGTACTTC. Amino acids: CASSMTGISYEQYF.

This rearrangement joins TRBV7-9 to TRBJ2-2, with D possibly TRBD2 on 5 matching bases. Trimming took off 1 base at V and 6 bases at J, with 15 bases between the two ends. Germline V lookup: CDR1 SEHNR, CDR2 FQNEAQ (reference sequence). CDR3 length: 16 amino acids. CDR3 coding DNA: TGTGCCAGCAGCTTAGGAGGGTCAGGAGGCCCCGGGGAGCTGTTTTTT. The encoded protein is CASSLGGSGGPGELFF. Together with reference TRBV7-9 and TRBJ2-2, the CDR3 gives the full variable domain: DTGVSQNPRHKITKRGQNVTFRCDPISEHNRLYWYRQTLGQGPEFLTYFQNEAQLEKSRLLSDRFSAERPKGSFSTLEIQRTEQGDSAMYLCASSLGGSGGPGELFFGEGSRLTVL.

This clonotype was picked up many times. V usage is TRBV12-3 or TRBV12-4 and J usage is TRBJ2-7, with TRBD1 identical over 11 bases. V gave up 5 bases and J gave up 2 bases; unmatched junction bases: 11. The CDR3 has 17 residues. For the CDR3, the DNA is TGTGCCAGCAGTCCGGGACAGGGGGAATCAAAAACCTACGAGCAGTACTTC. It translates to CASSPGQGESKTYEQYF.

The V gene is TRBV6-4, the J gene TRBJ2-1; TRBD1 aligns across 7 bases. Germline V gene lookup returns CDR1 MRHNA and CDR2 SNTAGT. This CDR3 contains 13 residues. V dropped 5 bases and J dropped 9; count of bases not matched to a gene: 7. The CDR3 region has the DNA TGTGCCAGCAGTCTAAGGGGGCCGGGTGAGCAGTTCTTC. It encodes CASSLRGPGEQFF.

The CDR3 region has the DNA TGCAGTGCTAGTAACCGGGACTACCACAATGAGCAGTTCTTC. This translates into CSASNRDYHNEQFF. The V call is TRBV20-1, the J call TRBJ2-1; 7 bases fit TRBD2. CDR3 size: 14 residues. Germline values: CDR1 DFQATT, CDR2 SNEGSKA (reference sequence). With 3 bases clipped from V and 5 bases from J, the junction kept 7 bases outside the gene matches.

In this sample, this clonotype turned up many times. This chain joins TRBV20-1 and TRBJ2-7; tentatively, D is TRBD2 (5 bases). Trimming stripped 3 bases from V and 2 bases from J, with 11 bases between. The CDR3 consists of 13 residues. Germline V CDR1 and CDR2: DFQATT, SNEGSKA (reference sequence). The CDR3 reads CSASPAATYEQYF. In DNA, the CDR3 is TGCAGTGCTAGCCCAGCGGCCACCTACGAGCAGTACTTC.

This clonotype has more than one count but fewer than ten. CDR3 residues: CATTAGIYGYTF. The CDR3 DNA reads as TGTGCCACCACGGCGGGAATCTATGGCTACACCTTC. The rearrangement uses TRBV24-1 and TRBJ1-2, with D uncertain. The CDR3 runs to 12 residues. Trimming removed 8 bases from V and 4 bases from J, with 10 bases in between. Germline V CDR1 and CDR2: KGHDR, SFDVKD.

At least ten counts were recorded for this clonotype. CDR3 protein: CASSFQGADEQYF. The DNA for the CDR3 is TGCGCCAGCAGCTTTCAGGGGGCGGACGAGCAGTACTTC. The chain is built from TRBV5-1 and TRBJ2-7; TRBD1 aligns across 8 bases. After removal of 2 bases from V and 5 bases from J, the junction contained 3 bases not matched to a gene. Germline V gives CDR1 SGHRS, CDR2 YFSETQ. The CDR3 runs 13 residues.

The J gene is TRBJ2-3, the V gene TRBV5-1; TRBD1 matches at 8 bases. The CDR3 length is 15 residues. Trimming cost V 0 bases and J 1 base; bases outside gene matches: 1. Per the germline V gene, CDR1 is SGHRS and CDR2 is YFSETQ. CDR3 sequence reads: CASSLEDRGTDTQYF. CDR3 nucleotides: TGCGCCAGCAGCTTGGAGGACAGGGGCACAGATACGCAGTATTTT.

This clonotype has at least ten counts. CDR3 region: CASSWPGSQQETQYF. Written as DNA, the CDR3 is TGCGCCAGCAGCTGGCCAGGATCACAACAAGAGACCCAGTACTTC. The chain uses TRBV5-1 and TRBJ2-5; unclear D gene. CDR3 length: 15 residues. Germline CDR1 and CDR2: SGHRS and YFSETQ. Deletions cut 3 bases from V and 2 bases from J, with 14 bases between.

This clonotype was seen repeatedly, ten times or more. The chain combines TRBV20-1 with TRBJ2-1, with a possible D match to TRBD1 (5 bases). With 2 bases removed from V and 12 bases from J, the gap between germline ends came to 23 bases. This CDR3 region has 15 residues. Germline-derived CDR1 and CDR2 are DFQATT and SNEGSKA (reference sequence). For the CDR3, the DNA is TGCAGTGCTAGACCCGACTCGGCAGGGTTGAAGGGGCAGTTCTTC. It is translated as CSARPDSAGLKGQFF.

A word on this clonotype: This could be a read error, since a much larger clone is one nucleotide away. This chain's CDR3 is CASSGRLAGGTYEQYF. CDR3 DNA sequence: TGTGCCAGCAGCGGCCGACTAGCGGGGGGTACGTATGAGCAGTACTTC. This sequence joins TRBV7-9 and TRBJ2-5; 13 bases fit TRBD2. V lost 5 bases and J lost 11; bases outside the gene matches: 14. CDR1 and CDR2 (germline): SEHNR, FQNEAQ (reference sequence). The length of the CDR3 is 16 residues.

This clonotype was detected a few times. A much bigger clone sits one base away, suggesting this may be a read error. The chain couples TRBV3-1 to TRBJ2-1; the match to TRBD2 covers 10 bases. This CDR3 comprises 15 residues. CDR1 is LGHDT, CDR2 YNNKEL, per germline (reference sequence). CDR3 protein: CAGSQRSGGYNEQFF. Written as DNA, the CDR3 is TGTGCCGGCAGCCAACGTAGCGGGGGGTACAATGAGCAGTTCTTC.

This clonotype was seen at least ten times. This sequence joins TRBV7-2 and TRBJ2-3; TRBD1 agrees at 8 bases. Germline V gives CDR1 SGHTA, CDR2 FQGNSA. The CDR3 covers 15 residues. The junction had 7 bases not matched to a gene; V was cut back by 4 bases and J by 4 bases. Written as DNA, the CDR3 is TGTGCCAGCAGCTGGACAGGGATCGGAGCAGATACGCAGTATTTT. It is translated as CASSWTGIGADTQYF. Filled out from reference TRBV7-2 and TRBJ2-3, the complete variable domain reads GAGVSQSPSNKVTEKGKDVELRCDPISGHTALYWYRQSLGQGLEFLIYFQGNSAPDKSGLPSDRFSAERTGGSVSTLTIQRTQQEDSAVYLCASSWTGIGADTQYFGPGTRLTVL.

This chain uses TRBV28 with TRBJ2-1; TRBD1 matches at 9 bases. The CDR3 extends over 15 amino acids. The germline V gene encodes CDR1 MDHEN and CDR2 SYDVKM. V was clipped by 9 bases and J by 10 bases; unmatched bases: 16. Here the CDR3 DNA reads TGTGCCAGTAGACTATCGGACAGGGGAGATTACGAGCAGTTCTTC. Protein: CASRLSDRGDYEQFF. The full variable domain, with the rest looked up from reference TRBV28 and TRBJ2-1, is DVKVTQSSRYLVKRTGEKVFLECVQDMDHENMFWYRQDPGLGLRLIYFSYDVKMKEKGDIPEGYSVSREKKERFSLILESASTNQTSMYLCASRLSDRGDYEQFFGPGTRLTVL.

This clonotype showed up just a few times. The chain joins TRBV20-1 to TRBJ2-5, with TRBD1 as a possible D gene (6 bases). V lost 6 bases, J lost 7 bases, and 24 bases lay in between. CDR3 length: 15 residues. The germline V gene has CDR1 DFQATT and CDR2 SNEGSKA (reference sequence). CDR3 region: CSARLPGQRLGTQYF. Written as DNA, the CDR3 is TGCAGTGCCAGACTACCGGGACAAAGACTGGGGACCCAGTACTTC.

This clonotype was detected ten times or more. V and J are TRBV6-5 and TRBJ2-3; D may match TRBD1 or TRBD2 (5 bases each). The germline V gene has CDR1 MNHEY and CDR2 SVGAGI. The germline V and J ends were trimmed by 2 bases and 6 bases, with 12 bases remaining between them. The CDR3 covers 14 residues. The CDR3 region has the DNA TGTGCCAGCAGTTACGATCGGTGGGGGGATACGCAGTATTTT. As protein: CASSYDRWGDTQYF.

This clonotype showed up many times. The chain has TRBV29-1 and TRBJ1-2; TRBD1 matches 7 bases. Losses at the gene ends were 6 bases for V and 4 bases for J; bases not matched to a gene: 11. The CDR3 has 14 residues. CDR1 and CDR2 from the germline V gene are SQVTM and ANQGSEA. The CDR3: CSVVTGTVAYGYTF. Written as DNA, the CDR3 is TGCAGCGTCGTAACCGGGACAGTGGCCTATGGCTACACCTTC.

The table lists this clonotype with many counts. The chain recombines TRBV7-2 with TRBJ2-5; D may be TRBD1 (5 bases). The ends were cut back, 5 bases at V and 5 bases at J, with 15 bases in the middle. This CDR3 region has 14 residues. In germline, CDR1 is SGHTA, CDR2 FQGNSA. The CDR3: CASSQRWGLETQYF. Written as DNA, the CDR3 is TGTGCCAGCAGCCAGAGATGGGGCCTTGAGACCCAGTACTTC. The full variable domain, with the rest looked up from reference TRBV7-2 and TRBJ2-5, is GAGVSQSPSNKVTEKGKDVELRCDPISGHTALYWYRQSLGQGLEFLIYFQGNSAPDKSGLPSDRFSAERTGGSVSTLTIQRTQQEDSAVYLCASSQRWGLETQYFGPGTRLLVL.

The chain uses TRBV7-2 and TRBJ1-1; 7 nucleotides match TRBD1. Germline-derived CDR1 and CDR2 are SGHTA and FQGNSA. The ends lost 3 bases at V and 4 bases at J; junction bases unmatched: 14. The length of the CDR3 is 17 residues. The CDR3 region has the DNA TGTGCCAGCAGCTTGGCCGGACAGGACCTAAGAGGCACTGAAGCTTTCTTT. It translates to CASSLAGQDLRGTEAFF.

At least ten counts were recorded for this clonotype. The chain couples TRBV20-1 to TRBJ1-5; 10 bases are shared with TRBD1. From germline, CDR1 is DFQATT and CDR2 SNEGSKA (reference sequence). The CDR3 has 14 amino acids. V lost 5 bases, J lost 4 bases, and 5 bases stayed unmatched. Here the CDR3 reads CSADRTGGNQPQHF. The CDR3, as DNA: TGCAGTGCTGACAGGACAGGGGGGAATCAGCCCCAGCATTTT.